Listed below are T cell receptor beta chains from one sample, sequenced in a study of cytomegalovirus exposure and HLA in healthy donors. Using immunoSEQ multiplex PCR, the repertoire was profiled, and TCRdb retains in-frame clones only, with some absent. The sample holds about 130,000 clones; 88% are singletons and the top ten take about 1.5%. The specimen sequenced was PBMCs. The receptor source for this set is a man younger than 45 in good health and CMV-seronegative. Each CDR3 is given with its conserved first and last residue. Fields, in order: clone size, V gene, J gene, D gene, CDR3 protein, CDR3 DNA. The D gene is left open where the match is weak. Rows give clone size only sometimes, using once, few, many, or a class for an expanded clone.

-	TRBV5-1	TRBJ1-1	-	CASSLGTANTEAFF	TGCGCCAGCAGCTTGGGGACAGCGAACACTGAAGCTTTCTTT
-	TRBV4-2	TRBJ2-7	-	CASSQGQGLSSYEQYF	TGTGCCAGCAGCCAAGGACAGGGACTGAGCTCCTACGAGCAGTACTTC
-	TRBV2	TRBJ2-4	-	CASSVVAENIQYF	TGTGCCAGCAGTGTCGTAGCGGAAAACATTCAGTACTTC
-	TRBV13	TRBJ2-5	TRBD2	CASSPYGAGVSETQYF	TGTGCCAGCAGCCCCTACGGGGCGGGAGTATCGGAGACCCAGTACTTC
-	TRBV2	TRBJ2-7	-	CASRATLGDEQYF	TGTGCCAGCAGGGCCACCCTAGGGGACGAGCAGTACTTC
-	TRBV20-1	TRBJ2-7	-	CSARREDEQYF	TGCAGTGCTAGGAGAGAGGACGAGCAGTACTTC
-	TRBV2	TRBJ2-7	-	CASSDMREWEGEYF	TGTGCCAGCAGTGATATGCGGGAGTGGGAGGGGGAGTACTTC
-	TRBV6-1	TRBJ2-1	-	CASSPQGSYNEQFF	TGTGCCAGCAGTCCCCAGGGGTCCTACAATGAGCAGTTCTTC
-	TRBV5-1	TRBJ2-2	TRBD2	CASSGLAGSPGELFF	TGCGCCAGCAGTGGACTAGCGGGGAGCCCCGGGGAGCTGTTTTTT
-	TRBV4-2	TRBJ2-1	-	CASSQGAFGGPSSYNEQFF	TGTGCCAGCAGCCAAGGTGCTTTTGGTGGCCCTAGCTCCTACAATGAGCAGTTCTTC
few	TRBV30	TRBJ2-7	-	CAWSAPWSQRSYEQYF	TGTGCCTGGAGTGCCCCGTGGAGCCAGAGGTCGTACGAGCAGTACTTC
-	TRBV18	TRBJ2-3	-	CASSPPRDTQYF	TGTGCCAGCTCACCACCGAGAGATACGCAGTATTTT
-	TRBV7-9	TRBJ2-2	-	CASSPGWGQDTGELFF	TGTGCCAGCTCTCCGGGGTGGGGTCAGGACACCGGGGAGCTGTTTTTT
-	TRBV5-1	TRBJ1-1	-	CASSLRQGNTEAFF	TGCGCCAGCAGCTTGAGGCAGGGGAACACTGAAGCTTTCTTT
-	TRBV25-1	TRBJ1-2	TRBD1	CASSEEAGGSYGYTF	TGTGCCAGCAGTGAGGAGGCAGGGGGCAGCTATGGCTACACCTTC
once	TRBV9	TRBJ2-1	-	CASSVDGGAYNEQFF	TGTGCCAGCAGCGTAGACGGCGGGGCTTACAATGAGCAGTTCTTC
few	TRBV14	TRBJ1-1	-	CASSQNQYTEAFF	TGTGCCAGCAGCCAAAACCAGTACACTGAAGCTTTCTTT